This TCR beta chain was documented in a study of blood T cell repertoires in COVID-19. V was clipped by 8 bases and J by 2 bases, with 13 bases between them. CDR3 size: 13 residues. The germline CDR1 and CDR2 sequences are SNHLY and FYNNEI. Method: immunoSEQ multiplex PCR; TCRdb's copy keeps in-frame clones and lacks some. The table shows some 310,000 clones, with roughly nine tenths occurring only once. Cohort 3 donors counted as recovered after two negative PCRs, clearance, or resolved symptoms. The sequence derives from a woman in her twenties or thirties who had recovered from COVID-19. The sequenced sample consisted of PBMCs or T cells enriched from blood (not recorded which). The V gene is TRBV2, the J gene TRBJ2-7, with TRBD2 as a possible D gene (5 bases). The CDR3 loop is CASEGADAYEQYF. CDR3 nucleotides: TGTGCCAGCGAGGGTGCCGACGCCTACGAGCAGTACTTC.